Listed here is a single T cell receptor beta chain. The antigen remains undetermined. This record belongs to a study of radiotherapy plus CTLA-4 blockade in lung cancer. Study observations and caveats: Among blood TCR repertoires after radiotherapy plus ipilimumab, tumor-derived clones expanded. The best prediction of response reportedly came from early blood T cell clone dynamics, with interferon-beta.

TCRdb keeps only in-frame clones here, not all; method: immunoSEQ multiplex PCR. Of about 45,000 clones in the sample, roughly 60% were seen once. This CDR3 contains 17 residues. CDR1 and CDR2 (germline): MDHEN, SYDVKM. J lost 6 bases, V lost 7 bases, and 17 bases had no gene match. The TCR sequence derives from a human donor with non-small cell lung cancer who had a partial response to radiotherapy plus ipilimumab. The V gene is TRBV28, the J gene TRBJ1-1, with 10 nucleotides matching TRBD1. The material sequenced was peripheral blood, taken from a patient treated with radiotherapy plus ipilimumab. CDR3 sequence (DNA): TGTGCCAGCATTGGGAGTCCGGGACAGGGGAGGACGGCTGAAGCTTTCTTT. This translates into CASIGSPGQGRTAEAFF.